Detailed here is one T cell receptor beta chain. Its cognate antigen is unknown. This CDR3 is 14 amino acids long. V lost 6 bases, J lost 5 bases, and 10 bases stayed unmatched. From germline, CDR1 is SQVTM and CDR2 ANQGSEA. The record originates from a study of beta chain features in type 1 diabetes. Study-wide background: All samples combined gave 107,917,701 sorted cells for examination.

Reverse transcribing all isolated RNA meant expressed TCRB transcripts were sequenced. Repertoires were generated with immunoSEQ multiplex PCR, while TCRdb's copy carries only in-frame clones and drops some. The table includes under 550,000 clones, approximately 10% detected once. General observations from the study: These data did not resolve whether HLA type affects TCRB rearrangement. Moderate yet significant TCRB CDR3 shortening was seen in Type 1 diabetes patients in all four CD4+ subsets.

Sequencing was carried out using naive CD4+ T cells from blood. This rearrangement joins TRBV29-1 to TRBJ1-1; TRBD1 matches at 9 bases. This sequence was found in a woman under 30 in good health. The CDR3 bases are TGCAGCGTGAGACTGACAGGGGGGCGGACTGAAGCTTTCTTT. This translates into CSVRLTGGRTEAFF. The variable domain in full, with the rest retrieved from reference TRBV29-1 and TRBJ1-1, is SAVISQKPSRDICQRGTSLTIQCQVDSQVTMMFWYRQQPGQSLTLIATANQGSEATYESGFVIDKFPISRPNLTFSTLTVSNMSPEDSSIYLCSVRLTGGRTEAFFGQGTRLTVV.